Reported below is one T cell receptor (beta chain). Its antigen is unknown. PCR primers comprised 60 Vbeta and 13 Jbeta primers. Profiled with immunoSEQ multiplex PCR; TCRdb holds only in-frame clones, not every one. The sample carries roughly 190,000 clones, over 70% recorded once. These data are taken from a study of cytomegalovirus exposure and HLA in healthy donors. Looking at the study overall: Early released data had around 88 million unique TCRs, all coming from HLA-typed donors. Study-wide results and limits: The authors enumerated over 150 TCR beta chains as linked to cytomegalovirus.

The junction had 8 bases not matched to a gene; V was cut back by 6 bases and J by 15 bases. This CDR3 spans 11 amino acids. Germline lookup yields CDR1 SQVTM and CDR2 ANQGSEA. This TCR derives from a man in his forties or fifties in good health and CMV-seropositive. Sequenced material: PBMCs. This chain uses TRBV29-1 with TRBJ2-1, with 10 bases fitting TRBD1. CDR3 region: CSVPGQGGSFF. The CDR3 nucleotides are TGCAGCGTGCCCGGACAGGGGGGTTCGTTCTTC.